The 19 T cell receptor beta chains in this list originate from one sample, sequenced in a study of cytomegalovirus exposure and HLA in healthy donors. Researchers ran the PCR with 60 Vbeta and 13 Jbeta primers. TCRdb's copy holds only in-frame clones and misses some; the assay was immunoSEQ multiplex PCR. The sample records roughly 180,000 clones, 75% to 80% being singletons. The sample comprised PBMCs. These receptors were taken from a man over 45 in good health and CMV-seropositive.

This sequence joins TRBV29-1 and TRBJ1-2; 8 bases map to TRBD1. V lost 6 bases to trimming and J lost 3 bases; unmatched junction nucleotides: 9. Germline values: CDR1 SQVTM, CDR2 ANQGSEA. This CDR3 has 14 amino acids. In nucleotides, the CDR3 is TGCAGCGTCGATGACAGGGGAAGTTACTATGGCTACACCTTC. It yields the protein CSVDDRGSYYGYTF.

This chain links TRBV6-5 with TRBJ1-5, with D hard to call. CDR3 size: 13 residues. The germline gives CDR1 MNHEY, CDR2 SVGAGI. Trimming cost V 5 bases and J 4 bases, with 9 bases left between them. DNA of the CDR3: TGTGCCAGCAGTCTACAGATGAATCAGCCCCAGCATTTT. This codes for CASSLQMNQPQHF.

V is TRBV18 and J is TRBJ2-1; 7 positions match TRBD2. Trimming cost V 0 bases and J 0 bases; bases outside gene matches: 11. Germline values: CDR1 KGHSH, CDR2 LQKENI. This CDR3 has 19 amino acids. Here the CDR3 reads CASSPPPASGAYSYNEQFF. CDR3 bases: TGTGCCAGCTCACCACCGCCCGCGAGCGGGGCATACTCCTACAATGAGCAGTTCTTC. Together with reference TRBV18 and TRBJ2-1, the CDR3 gives the full variable domain: NAGVMQNPRHLVRRRGQEARLRCSPMKGHSHVYWYRQLPEEGLKFMVYLQKENIIDESGMPKERFSAEFPKEGPSILRIQQVVRGDSAAYFCASSPPPASGAYSYNEQFFGPGTRLTVL.

The V gene is TRBV6-1, the J gene TRBJ2-1; 8 bases align to TRBD2. The length of the CDR3 is 14 residues. The junction had 3 bases not matched to a gene; V was cut back by 5 bases and J by 3 bases. Germline V gene lookup returns CDR1 MNHNS and CDR2 SASEGT. CDR3 bases: TGTGCCAGCAGTCCGACTAGCGTCTACAATGAGCAGTTCTTC. This gives the protein CASSPTSVYNEQFF.

Here the CDR3 reads CASSPPQGAGGELFF. DNA of the CDR3: TGCGCCAGCAGCCCACCACAGGGTGCGGGCGGGGAGCTGTTTTTT. V is TRBV5-1 and J is TRBJ2-2; D perhaps matches TRBD1 (6 bases). V dropped 4 bases and J dropped 7 bases, with 17 bases sitting between them. The germline gives CDR1 SGHRS, CDR2 YFSETQ. The CDR3 is 15 amino acids.

The rearrangement links TRBV10-3 to TRBJ2-2, with 8 nucleotides matching TRBD2. The CDR3 spans 17 residues. CDR1 is ENHRY and CDR2 is SYGVKD in the germline V gene. The trim removed 0 bases at V and 3 bases at J, leaving 6 bases unmatched. The DNA of the CDR3 is TGTGCCATCAGTGAGTCGAATTTAGCGGGGTACACCGGGGAGCTGTTTTTT. It codes for CAISESNLAGYTGELFF.

The chain recombines TRBV5-8 with TRBJ1-1; D unclear. V was cut by 6 bases and J by 2 bases, with 17 bases left in between. Per the germline V gene, CDR1 is SGHTS and CDR2 is YDEGEE. This CDR3 comprises 15 residues. CDR3 amino acids: CASILLRNKNTEAFF. For the CDR3, the DNA is TGTGCCAGCATCCTTCTCAGGAACAAAAACACTGAAGCTTTCTTT.

The gene calls are TRBV11-2 and TRBJ1-1, with D possibly being TRBD1 (5 bases). V gave up 4 bases and J gave up 0 bases, with 12 bases separating them. The CDR3 consists of 15 residues. Looked up from germline, CDR1 is SGHAT and CDR2 is FQNNGV. The CDR3 sequence: CASSSYGGLNTEAFF. For the CDR3, the DNA is TGTGCCAGCAGCTCTTACGGGGGTTTGAACACTGAAGCTTTCTTT.

In this sample, this clone turned up a few times. The V gene is TRBV4-1, the J gene TRBJ1-4, with TRBD1 identical over 7 bases. The CDR3 contains 15 residues. Looked up from germline, CDR1 is MGHRA and CDR2 is YSYEKL. J lost 8 bases, V lost 3 bases, and 9 bases had no gene match. In DNA, the CDR3 is TGCGCCAGCAGCCACCCGACAGGGTTAAAGGAAAAACTGTTTTTT. Protein: CASSHPTGLKEKLFF.

The rearrangement joins TRBV4-2 to TRBJ2-3; 7 positions agree with TRBD1. The CDR3 length is 16 residues. V gave up 3 bases and J gave up 1 base; unmatched junction bases: 7. Germline V lookup: CDR1 LGHNA, CDR2 YNFKEQ. CDR3: CASSHRGQMGTDTQYF. The CDR3 region has the DNA TGTGCCAGCAGCCATAGGGGACAGATGGGCACAGATACGCAGTATTTT.

The chain joins TRBV5-1 to TRBJ1-6; D may be TRBD1 (6 bases). CDR3 size: 15 residues. Per the germline V gene, CDR1 is SGHRS and CDR2 is YFSETQ. V lost 5 bases and J lost 7, with 16 bases in between. The CDR3 DNA reads TGCGCCAGCAGTCCAGTGGCAGGGGCGAATTCACCCCTCCACTTT. Encoded protein: CASSPVAGANSPLHF.

This clone occurred once. The chain carries TRBV19 and TRBJ2-3; D gene ambiguous. The V gene's germline CDR1 is LNHDA and CDR2 SQIVND (reference sequence). This CDR3 is 16 amino acids long. Trimming cost V 3 bases and J 4 bases, with 17 bases left between them. CDR3 protein: CASSMVGALTPDTQYF. The CDR3 region has the DNA TGTGCCAGTAGTATGGTTGGAGCGCTCACCCCAGATACGCAGTATTTT.

DNA of the CDR3: TGTGCCAGCAGTTTATCGTTACAGGGGTTGAAAGATACGCAGTATTTT. It codes for CASSLSLQGLKDTQYF. The chain employs TRBV27 and TRBJ2-3; TRBD1 matches at 7 bases. V shed 0 bases and J 5 bases; nucleotides not matched to a gene: 8. Germline V lookup: CDR1 MNHEY, CDR2 SMNVEV (reference sequence). This CDR3 has 16 residues.

The V and J genes are TRBV9 and TRBJ1-1; D is undetermined. Trimming took 1 base from V and 1 from J, leaving 17 bases between them. CDR3 size: 17 residues. Germline CDR1 SGDLS, CDR2 YYNGEE. The chain's CDR3 is CASSVLHPLGKNTEAFF. DNA of the CDR3: TGTGCCAGCAGCGTACTCCATCCCCTCGGGAAGAACACTGAAGCTTTCTTT. The full variable domain, its missing parts supplied by reference TRBV9 and TRBJ1-1, is DSGVTQTPKHLITATGQRVTLRCSPRSGDLSVYWYQQSLDQGLQFLIQYYNGEERAKGNILERFSAQQFPDLHSELNLSSLELGDSALYFCASSVLHPLGKNTEAFFGQGTRLTVV.

V is TRBV5-6 and J is TRBJ2-7; D may be TRBD2 (6 bases). The CDR3 is 12 residues long. V was cut by 0 bases and J by 5 bases, with 6 bases left in between. Germline CDR1 is SGHDT and CDR2 is YYEEEE. For the CDR3, the DNA is TGTGCCAGCAGCTTGGGCGGGGACGAGCAGTACGTC. Its translation: CASSLGGDEQYV.

The chain is built from TRBV5-6 and TRBJ1-2; 11 nucleotides align to TRBD1. J lost 8 bases, V lost 2 bases, and 14 bases had no gene match. The length of the CDR3 is 17 residues. CDR1 SGHDT and CDR2 YYEEEE come from the germline V gene. CDR3 in amino acids: CASSFKGTGQGVRGYTF. The CDR3 DNA follows: TGTGCCAGCAGCTTTAAGGGAACGGGACAGGGGGTGAGAGGCTACACCTTC.

V usage is TRBV4-1 and J usage is TRBJ2-6; the D is unclear. The CDR3 runs to 14 residues. Germline CDR1 and CDR2: MGHRA and YSYEKL. V lost 4 bases, J lost 0 bases, and 4 bases lay in between. Written as DNA, the CDR3 is TGCGCCAGCAGCCCCAGCTCTGGGGCCAACGTCCTGACTTTC. Its protein is CASSPSSGANVLTF.

The chain links TRBV4-3 to TRBJ1-3; perhaps TRBD1 as D (5 bases). CDR1 is LGHNA and CDR2 is YSLEER in the germline V gene. CDR3 length equals 17 residues. Deletions cut 1 base from V and 1 base from J, with 14 bases between. The DNA of the CDR3 is TGCGCCAGCAGCCAAGTCCTGGGCGGGACTTCTGGAAACACCATATATTTT. Protein: CASSQVLGGTSGNTIYF.

V is TRBV28 and J is TRBJ1-1; D is uncertain. This CDR3 is 13 amino acids long. The V end was cut by 1 base, the J end by 1 base, with 4 bases between. In germline, CDR1 is MDHEN, CDR2 SYDVKM. CDR3 protein: CASSLYGNTEAFF. The CDR3 coding sequence is TGTGCCAGCAGTTTATACGGGAACACTGAAGCTTTCTTT.